The 15 T cell receptor beta chains reported below all come from one sample, sequenced in a study of cytotoxic CD8 clonotypes in ibrutinib-treated CLL. Some clones are missing from TCRdb's copy, which holds only in-frame ones; the method was immunoSEQ multiplex PCR. The sample yields 200,000 or so clones, 70% seen once. The specimen comprised PBMCs, sampled after 12 months of ibrutinib treatment. Receptor source: a human donor with chronic lymphocytic leukemia.

The chain couples TRBV7-9 to TRBJ2-1; perhaps TRBD2 as D (6 bases). Germline V gene data show CDR1 as SEHNR and CDR2 as FQNEAQ (reference sequence). The V gene lost 1 base and the J gene lost 4 bases, with 8 bases spanning the gap. The CDR3 has 14 amino acids. CDR3: CASSLGAGYNEQFF. The CDR3, as DNA: TGTGCCAGCAGCTTAGGGGCGGGATACAATGAGCAGTTCTTC.

This clone was recorded a few times. V is TRBV9 and J is TRBJ2-5; 8 bases are a match to TRBD2. Germline-derived CDR1 and CDR2 are SGDLS and YYNGEE. CDR3 length: 17 amino acids. Unmatched junction bases numbered 8, after V lost 0 bases and J lost 1 base. The CDR3 nucleotides are TGTGCCAGCAGCGTAGACGGGACGGGAGGGCTCCAAGAGACCCAGTACTTC. This translates into CASSVDGTGGLQETQYF.

This chain joins TRBV6-6 and TRBJ1-2, with a weak D call TRBD1 (6 bases). Germline V lookup: CDR1 MNHNY, CDR2 SVGAGI (reference sequence). The CDR3 has 14 residues. V gave up 2 bases and J gave up 3 bases, with 10 bases separating them. CDR3 DNA sequence: TGTGCCAGCAGTTACCATAGGACAGACTATGGCTACACCTTC. Translation: CASSYHRTDYGYTF.

There are a few counts of this clone. This chain links TRBV19 with TRBJ2-2; a weak D match, TRBD1 (5 bases). Per germline, CDR1 LNHDA and CDR2 SQIVND (reference sequence). The CDR3 covers 14 residues. The V end was cut by 5 bases, the J end by 0 bases, with 7 bases between. CDR3: CASSWTTNTGELFF. CDR3 in DNA: TGTGCCAGTAGTTGGACAACGAACACCGGGGAGCTGTTTTTT. The full variable domain, rest sourced from reference TRBV19 and TRBJ2-2, is DGGITQSPKYLFRKEGQNVTLSCEQNLNHDAMYWYRQDPGQGLRLIYYSQIVNDFQKGDIAEGYSVSREKKESFPLTVTSAQKNPTAFYLCASSWTTNTGELFFGEGSRLTVL.

The rearrangement uses TRBV6-1 and TRBJ1-1, with D unclear. This CDR3 comprises 11 residues. V shed 8 bases and J shed 10 bases, with 14 bases lying between them. From germline, CDR1 is MNHNS and CDR2 SASEGT. CDR3 sequence reads: CASLRETPAFF. In DNA, the CDR3 is TGTGCCAGCCTCCGAGAGACCCCAGCTTTCTTT.

A single count supports this clone. The chain uses TRBV7-2 and TRBJ2-6; 8 bases are shared with TRBD1. This CDR3 is 18 amino acids long. Looked up from germline, CDR1 is SGHTA and CDR2 is FQGNSA. The V segment lost 5 bases and the J segment 0 bases; nucleotides outside the gene matches: 9. The chain's CDR3 is CASSTGQGLYSGANVLTF. CDR3 bases: TGTGCCAGCAGCACCGGACAGGGCCTCTACTCTGGGGCCAACGTCCTGACTTTC.

V usage is TRBV7-3 and J usage is TRBJ2-2, with unresolved D. Germline CDR1 is SGHTA and CDR2 is FQGTGA. The CDR3 sequence is 13 residues long. V was pared by 2 bases and J by 3 bases, with 4 bases between. CDR3 amino acids: CASSLQDTGELFF. The CDR3 DNA is TGTGCCAGCAGCTTACAAGACACCGGGGAGCTGTTTTTT.

This clone was recorded many times. The V and J genes are TRBV23-1 and TRBJ2-7, with TRBD1 matching 9 bases. TRBV23-1 is an ORF for which the function is uncertain. CDR3 length: 14 amino acids. Trimming cost V 7 bases and J 11 bases; bases outside gene matches: 15. CDR3 sequence reads: CASTRPTGGGIKYF. The CDR3 DNA follows: TGCGCCAGCACCCGACCGACAGGGGGTGGGATAAAGTACTTC.

The chain uses TRBV30 and TRBJ2-1; 9 bases fit TRBD2. The germline V gene has CDR1 GTSNPN and CDR2 SVGIG (reference sequence). Trimming at V came to 4 bases and at J to 5 bases, leaving 12 bases not matched to a gene. The CDR3 is made up of 16 amino acids. The CDR3 coding sequence is TGTGCCTGGACTCCCCCAGGGGCTAGCGGGGACAATGAGCAGTTCTTC. Encoded protein: CAWTPPGASGDNEQFF.

V is TRBV19 and J is TRBJ1-4; perhaps TRBD1 as D (6 bases). Germline V gene data show CDR1 as LNHDA and CDR2 as SQIVND (reference sequence). Trimming took 3 bases from V and 4 from J, leaving 9 bases between them. There are 14 residues in the CDR3. CDR3 in amino acids: CASSITGNNEKLFF. The CDR3 coding sequence is TGTGCCAGTAGTATTACAGGGAATAATGAAAAACTGTTTTTT. The full variable domain, in which reference TRBV19 and TRBJ1-4 provide the parts outside the CDR3, is DGGITQSPKYLFRKEGQNVTLSCEQNLNHDAMYWYRQDPGQGLRLIYYSQIVNDFQKGDIAEGYSVSREKKESFPLTVTSAQKNPTAFYLCASSITGNNEKLFFGSGTQLSVL.

This chain joins TRBV15 and TRBJ1-4, with 10 nucleotides matching TRBD1. The CDR3 has 14 residues. V lost 8 bases, J lost 3 bases, and 3 bases stayed unmatched. The germline V gene encodes CDR1 LNHNV and CDR2 YYDKDF (reference sequence). The CDR3 bases are TGTGCCACCCGACAGGGGGCGGCTAATGAAAAACTGTTTTTT. It yields the protein CATRQGAANEKLFF. The whole variable domain, filled in from reference TRBV15 and TRBJ1-4, reads DAMVIQNPRYQVTQFGKPVTLSCSQTLNHNVMYWYQQKSSQAPKLLFHYYDKDFNNEADTPDNFQSRRPNTSFCFLDIRSPGLGDTAMYLCATRQGAANEKLFFGSGTQLSVL.

J is TRBJ1-2 and V is TRBV7-2, with no clear D. CDR1 SGHTA and CDR2 FQGNSA come from the germline V gene. The CDR3 covers 11 residues. The ends were cut back, 5 bases at V and 8 bases at J, with 9 bases in the middle. The CDR3 reads CASSRLGGYTF. In DNA form, the CDR3 reads TGTGCCAGCAGCCGACTTGGGGGCTACACCTTC.

The V gene is TRBV11-2, the J gene TRBJ2-3; 14 bases line up with TRBD2. CDR3 length: 15 residues. V lost 4 bases to trimming and J lost 4 bases; unmatched junction nucleotides: 1. Germline assignment: CDR1 SGHAT and CDR2 FQNNGV. CDR3: CASSSGLAGADTQYF. CDR3 in DNA: TGTGCCAGCAGCTCGGGACTAGCGGGAGCAGATACGCAGTATTTT.

This clone occurred a few times. This rearrangement joins TRBV4-1 to TRBJ2-5, with TRBD2 matching 13 bases. V gave up 2 bases and J gave up 1 base; unmatched junction bases: 7. Germline loops: CDR1 MGHRA, CDR2 YSYEKL. This CDR3 is 18 amino acids long. The CDR3 coding sequence is TGCGCCAGCAGCCAATCCCCGGGACTAGCGGGGACCCAAGAGACCCAGTACTTC. It specifies CASSQSPGLAGTQETQYF.

V is TRBV5-4 and J is TRBJ1-1, with D uncertain. This CDR3 contains 14 residues. Between the trimmed V and J ends, which lost 0 bases and 5 bases, there was a span of 11 bases. Germline V gives CDR1 SGHNT, CDR2 YYREEE (reference sequence). In DNA form, the CDR3 reads TGTGCCAGCAGCTTGGCCGGGGTAGGAACTGAAGCTTTCTTT. Translated: CASSLAGVGTEAFF. Complete variable domain (other parts from reference TRBV5-4 and TRBJ1-1): ETGVTQSPTHLIKTRGQQVTLRCSSQSGHNTVSWYQQALGQGPQFIFQYYREEENGRGNFPPRFSGLQFPNYSSELNVNALELDDSALYLCASSLAGVGTEAFFGQGTRLTVV.